This T cell receptor (beta chain) was documented in a study of regulatory T cells in long-lasting Graves disease. Study observations and caveats: Sample size was small, which may have lowered accuracy.

This clonotype was counted between two and nine times. What it binds is not known. CDR1 and CDR2 from the germline V gene are SGDLS and YYNGEE. The CDR3 runs 16 residues. J gave up 9 bases and V 0 bases, and 11 bases lay outside the gene matches. Time point meaning: newly diagnosed GD, antithyroid drugs for less than 3 months. TCR sequences were obtained from RNA taken from PBMCs. Diagnosis followed American Thyroid Association guidelines for Graves' disease. Assembly of TCR beta libraries relied on iRepertoire HTBI primers together with Arm-PCR of CDR3 regions. MiXCR was run by TCRdb on the multiplex PCR reads, yielding one entry per CDR3 protein. The sample lists about 610,000 distinct CDR3 sequences; around 15% were seen once. These data also formed part of another study, on T cells in Graves' hyperthyroidism and ophthalmopathy. This second study notes: The diagnoses drew upon clinical symptoms, serum thyroxine and TRAb, thyroid ultrasound and orbital computed tomography. Blood also contained most expanded thyroid clonotypes above 0.001.

The receptor comes from a man aged 18-30 years with Graves disease. Sequenced here: peripheral blood mononuclear cells (PBMCs), sampled at new diagnosis, from a patient treated with antithyroid drugs. The rearrangement links TRBV9 to TRBJ2-1, with 8 bases lining up with TRBD2. Here the CDR3 reads CASSVGRGGRTTEQFF. The CDR3 nucleotides read TGTGCCAGCAGCGTAGGACGGGGGGGTCGTACGACTGAGCAGTTCTTC. Filled out from reference TRBV9 and TRBJ2-1, the complete variable domain reads DSGVTQTPKHLITATGQRVTLRCSPRSGDLSVYWYQQSLDQGLQFLIQYYNGEERAKGNILERFSAQQFPDLHSELNLSSLELGDSALYFCASSVGRGGRTTEQFFGPGTRLTVL.